The present TCR beta chain was sequenced within a study of T cells in Graves' hyperthyroidism and ophthalmopathy. General study points: Peripheral blood also featured most of the thyroid clonotypes expanded above 0.001.

In regard to this clonotype: Antigen specificity is unknown.

CDR1 and CDR2 from the germline V gene are DFQATT and SNEGSKA (reference sequence). V lost 3 bases to trimming and J lost 0 bases, with 8 bases between them. The CDR3 runs 13 residues. TCR beta CDR3 region amplification was performed from RNA transcripts. HTBI primers drove first-round RT-PCR of the TCR CDR3. TCRdb used MiXCR to reprocess the multiplex PCR reads, holding one entry per CDR3 protein. The sample carries approximately 400,000 distinct CDR3 sequences, approximately 19% recorded once. Input material: blood. This TCR was recovered from a woman aged 18 to 35 with Graves' hyperthyroidism. J is TRBJ1-2 and V is TRBV20-1; D gene ambiguous. This chain's CDR3 is CSARPEANYGYTF. The CDR3 DNA is TGCAGTGCTAGGCCGGAAGCTAACTATGGCTACACCTTC.